The sequence of this T cell receptor beta chain was determined in a study of cytomegalovirus exposure and HLA in healthy donors. The study's findings and limits: Later, TCR association rates were found to vary by HLA locus, highest for DRB1 and lowest for HLA-C.

PCR involved 60 Vbeta and 13 Jbeta primers. The repertoire was sequenced with immunoSEQ multiplex PCR; TCRdb's copy has only in-frame clones and lacks some. This sample carries tens of thousands of clones, with roughly a sixth going to the ten biggest clones. Trimming cost V 6 bases and J 9 bases, with 18 bases left between them. This CDR3 region has 14 residues. Germline lookup yields CDR1 LNHDA and CDR2 SQIVND (reference sequence). To note about this clone: No antigen is known for it.

The material sequenced was PBMCs. The gene calls are TRBV19 and TRBJ2-1; possible D gene TRBD2, 6 bases. The source is a male donor in good health and CMV-seropositive. The CDR3 nucleotides are TGTGCCAGTAGCAAATACGGGGGTTCGAGTGAGCAGTTCTTC. It translates to CASSKYGGSSEQFF.